The entry below gives a single T cell receptor (beta chain) sequence along with its context. Survey level was the resolution at which the v3.0 immunoSEQ assay ran. TCRdb's table, derived via immunoSEQ multiplex PCR, lists solely in-frame clones and lacks some. The sample holds about 27,000 clones, 75% to 90% seen once. V dropped 0 bases and J dropped 7 bases, with 10 bases sitting between them. The CDR3 loop spans 14 amino acids. Per the germline V gene, CDR1 is SGHAT and CDR2 is FQNNGV. This sample was taken from a study of long-term antiretroviral therapy in people with HIV. Specimens held roughly 0.95-11 million cryopreserved PBMC prior to DNA extraction.

The V call is TRBV11-2, the J call TRBJ2-1, with D uncertain. The source is a man in his fifties with HIV. The sample here was unsorted PBMCs, taken 2.9 years after starting antiretroviral therapy. The CDR3 spells CASSLEAAANEQFF. As DNA, the CDR3 is TGTGCCAGCAGCTTAGAGGCGGCAGCTAATGAGCAGTTCTTC.